Listed here are 13 T cell receptor beta chains from one sample, sequenced in a study of T cell repertoires in cytomegalovirus infection. TCRdb re-called the reads with MiXCR, one entry per CDR3 protein. The repertoire holds 900,000 to 950,000 distinct CDR3 sequences, with roughly 30% as singletons. Their cognate antigens are unknown. The specimen comprised cultured CD8+ T cells from PBMCs, sampled from culture after CMV antigen stimulation. These receptors all stem from a human donor in good health (CMV status not recorded). Some clones in this sample may be carry-over from other donors' samples.

The chain recombines TRBV14 with TRBJ1-1; 7 bases align to TRBD1. The junction had 8 bases not matched to a gene; V was cut back by 5 bases and J by 8 bases. The CDR3 runs 13 residues. Germline CDR1 SGHDN, CDR2 FVKESK. CDR3 sequence reads: CASSRQGVGEAFF. CDR3 DNA sequence: TGTGCCAGCAGCAGACAGGGCGTTGGGGAAGCTTTCTTT. Together with reference TRBV14 and TRBJ1-1, the CDR3 gives the full variable domain: EAGVTQFPSHSVIEKGQTVTLRCDPISGHDNLYWYRRVMGKEIKFLLHFVKESKQDESGMPNNRFLAERTGGTYSTLKVQPAELEDSGVYFCASSRQGVGEAFFGQGTRLTVV.

This chain links TRBV6-1 with TRBJ2-1; a possible D gene is TRBD1 (7 bases). V lost 8 bases and J 2 bases, leaving 22 bases between the germline ends. The germline V gene encodes CDR1 MNHNS and CDR2 SASEGT. CDR3 size: 17 residues. The CDR3 reads CASPGGPVVFPYNEQFF. The CDR3 DNA follows: TGTGCCAGCCCAGGGGGGCCCGTCGTGTTCCCCTACAATGAGCAGTTCTTC.

The genes are TRBV6-5 and TRBJ2-1; D is perhaps TRBD2 (5 bases). The germline gives CDR1 MNHEY, CDR2 SVGAGI. The CDR3 length is 13 residues. Deletions cut 0 bases from V and 8 bases from J, with 8 bases between. The CDR3 region has the DNA TGTGCCAGCAGTTACTCCTCGAGGGATGAGCAGTTCTTC. This gives the protein CASSYSSRDEQFF.

This clonotype was detected many times. This chain joins TRBV7-8 and TRBJ1-1, with 7 bases aligning to TRBD1. This CDR3 contains 14 residues. V dropped 1 base and J dropped 6; count of bases not matched to a gene: 5. Germline values: CDR1 SGHVS, CDR2 FQNEAQ. Here the CDR3 reads CASSLEGRGAEAFF. CDR3 DNA: TGTGCCAGCAGCTTAGAGGGCAGGGGGGCTGAAGCTTTCTTT.

V usage is TRBV24-1 and J usage is TRBJ1-5, with a tentative D call TRBD1 (5 bases). Germline V gives CDR1 KGHDR, CDR2 SFDVKD. V was pared by 0 bases and J by 1 base, with 12 bases between. The CDR3 loop spans 17 amino acids. The CDR3 loop is CATSDLPGRVSNQPQHF. The CDR3 DNA follows: TGTGCCACCAGTGATTTGCCAGGGAGGGTGAGCAATCAGCCCCAGCATTTT.

The chain has TRBV5-4 and TRBJ1-1; 8 nucleotides align to TRBD1. The CDR3 loop spans 12 amino acids. The J segment lost 11 bases and the V segment lost 4 bases, leaving 7 bases of the junction unmatched. Germline CDR1 reads SGHNT; CDR2 reads YYREEE (reference sequence). DNA of the CDR3: TGTGCCAGCAGCACAGGACAGGGTTGGGCTTTCTTT. It encodes CASSTGQGWAFF.

This clonotype showed up just a few times. CDR3 in amino acids: CASSYGDRGSMNTEAFF. The CDR3 DNA reads TGTGCCAGCAGTTACGGGGACAGAGGATCCATGAACACTGAAGCTTTCTTT. The V and J genes are TRBV6-6 and TRBJ1-1; TRBD1 aligns across 7 bases. J gave up 0 bases and V 2 bases, and 9 bases lay outside the gene matches. The germline V gene has CDR1 MNHNY and CDR2 SVGAGI (reference sequence). The CDR3 runs to 17 residues.

This clonotype came up a few times. This sequence joins TRBV18 and TRBJ1-1; TRBD1 aligns across 7 bases. The CDR3 loop spans 15 amino acids. The germline V gene encodes CDR1 KGHSH and CDR2 LQKENI. V dropped 3 bases and J dropped 1; count of bases not matched to a gene: 5. The CDR3 bases are TGTGCCAGCTCACCGGGACAGAAAGGGAACACTGAAGCTTTCTTT. It specifies CASSPGQKGNTEAFF.

The chain is built from TRBV14 and TRBJ2-1; D gene uncertain. Trimming removed 6 bases at V and 1 base at J, with 13 bases between. The CDR3 sequence is 15 residues long. CDR1 is SGHDN and CDR2 is FVKESK in the germline V gene. This CDR3 is CASRKYRSSYNEQFF. The CDR3 DNA reads TGTGCCAGCAGAAAATATAGGAGTTCCTACAATGAGCAGTTCTTC.

The rearrangement uses TRBV6-5 and TRBJ2-5, with TRBD1 matching over 8 bases. Trimming took 4 bases from V and 4 from J; bases not matched to a gene: 5. Germline V gene data show CDR1 as MNHEY and CDR2 as SVGAGI. The CDR3 length is 14 residues. CDR3 in amino acids: CASSSSGTGETQYF. In nucleotides, the CDR3 is TGTGCCAGCAGTTCATCCGGGACAGGAGAGACCCAGTACTTC.

About this clonotype itself: A much larger clone differs by one base, so this may be a read error. The chain links TRBV12-3 or TRBV12-4 to TRBJ1-5; a possible D gene is TRBD1 (6 bases). The CDR3 extends over 15 amino acids. The CDR3 sequence: CTSSLGQNSNQPQHF. The CDR3 DNA reads TGTACCAGCAGTTTAGGACAGAATAGCAATCAGCCCCAGCATTTT.

This clonotype was detected a few times. The chain employs TRBV27 and TRBJ1-6; tentative D call: TRBD1 (5 bases). The germline gives CDR1 MNHEY, CDR2 SMNVEV (reference sequence). The V end was cut by 7 bases, the J end by 3 bases, with 16 bases between. The CDR3 contains 16 residues. The CDR3 nucleotides are TGTGCCAGCAACAGGTCAGGTTACGACTATAATTCACCCCTCCACTTT. This codes for CASNRSGYDYNSPLHF.

This clonotype was detected a few times. This chain connects TRBV6-2 or TRBV6-3 to TRBJ1-1, with 9 bases matching TRBD1. Trimming at V came to 6 bases and at J to 10 bases, leaving 12 bases not matched to a gene. Germline CDR1 and CDR2: MNHEY and SVGEGT. The CDR3 spans 14 residues. CDR3 in DNA: TGTGCCAGCAGCAACGACAGGGGGATCTACGGAGCTTTCTTT. Translation: CASSNDRGIYGAFF.